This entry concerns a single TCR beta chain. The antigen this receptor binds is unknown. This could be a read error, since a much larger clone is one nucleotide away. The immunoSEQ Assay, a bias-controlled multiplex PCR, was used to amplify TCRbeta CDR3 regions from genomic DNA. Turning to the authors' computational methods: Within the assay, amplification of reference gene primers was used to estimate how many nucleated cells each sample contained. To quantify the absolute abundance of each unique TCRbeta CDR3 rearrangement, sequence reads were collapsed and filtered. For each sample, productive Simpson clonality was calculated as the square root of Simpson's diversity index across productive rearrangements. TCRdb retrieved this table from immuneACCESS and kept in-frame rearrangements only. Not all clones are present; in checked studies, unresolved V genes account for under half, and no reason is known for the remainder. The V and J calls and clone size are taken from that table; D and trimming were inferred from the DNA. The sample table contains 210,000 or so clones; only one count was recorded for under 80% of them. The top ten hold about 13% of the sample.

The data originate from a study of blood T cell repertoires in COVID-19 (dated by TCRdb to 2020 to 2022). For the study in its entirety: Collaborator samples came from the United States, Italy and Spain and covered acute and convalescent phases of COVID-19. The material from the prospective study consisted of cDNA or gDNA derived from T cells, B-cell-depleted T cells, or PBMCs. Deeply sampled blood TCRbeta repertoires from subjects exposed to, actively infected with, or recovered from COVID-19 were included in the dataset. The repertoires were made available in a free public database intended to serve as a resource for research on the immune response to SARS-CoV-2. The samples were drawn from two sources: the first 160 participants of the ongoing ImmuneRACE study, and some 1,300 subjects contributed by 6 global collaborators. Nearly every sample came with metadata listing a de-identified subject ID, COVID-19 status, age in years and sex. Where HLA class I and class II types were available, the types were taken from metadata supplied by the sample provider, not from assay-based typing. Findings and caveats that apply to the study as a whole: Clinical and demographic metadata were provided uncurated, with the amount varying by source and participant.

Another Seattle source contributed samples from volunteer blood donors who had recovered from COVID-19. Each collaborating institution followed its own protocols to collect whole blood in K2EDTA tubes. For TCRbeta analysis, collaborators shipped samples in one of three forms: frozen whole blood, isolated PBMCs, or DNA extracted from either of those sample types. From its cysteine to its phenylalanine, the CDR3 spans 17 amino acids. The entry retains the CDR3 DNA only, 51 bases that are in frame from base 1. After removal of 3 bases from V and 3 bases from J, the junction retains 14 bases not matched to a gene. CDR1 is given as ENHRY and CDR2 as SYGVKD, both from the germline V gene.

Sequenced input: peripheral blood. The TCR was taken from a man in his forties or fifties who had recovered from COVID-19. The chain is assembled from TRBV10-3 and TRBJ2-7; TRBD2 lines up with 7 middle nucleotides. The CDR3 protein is CAISDVRGDEHDYEQYF. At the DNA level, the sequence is TGTGCCATCAGTGATGTTCGGGGGGACGAACACGACTACGAGCAGTACTTC.